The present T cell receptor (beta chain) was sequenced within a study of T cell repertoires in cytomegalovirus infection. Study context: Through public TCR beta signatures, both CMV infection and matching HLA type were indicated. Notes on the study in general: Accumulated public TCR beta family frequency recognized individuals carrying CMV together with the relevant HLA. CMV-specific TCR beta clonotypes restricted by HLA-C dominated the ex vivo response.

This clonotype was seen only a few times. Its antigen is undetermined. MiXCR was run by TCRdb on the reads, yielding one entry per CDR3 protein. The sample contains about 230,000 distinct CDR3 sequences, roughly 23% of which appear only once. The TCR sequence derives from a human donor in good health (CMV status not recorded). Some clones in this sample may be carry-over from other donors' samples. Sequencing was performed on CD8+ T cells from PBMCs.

As DNA, the CDR3 is TGCAGCGTTGGACAGACTGAGCAGTACTTC. Translation gives CSVGQTEQYF. V gene TRBV29-1 combines with J gene TRBJ2-7, with D tentatively TRBD1 (5 bases). This CDR3 contains 10 residues. From germline, CDR1 is SQVTM and CDR2 ANQGSEA. Trimming removed 4 bases at V and 7 bases at J, with 8 bases between.